A selection of T cell receptor beta chains follows, all from one sample in a study of shared clonotypes between healthy human individuals. Assay used: immunoSEQ multiplex PCR; TCRdb lists only in-frame clones, some missing. The table lists millions of clones, roughly nine tenths of them singletons. What was sequenced was naive CD4+ T cells sorted from blood. The source of these receptors is a young man in good health. Each CDR3 is given with its conserved first and last residue. A D gene is named only where the DNA matches it firmly. Clone size appears in some rows only: once, few, many, or a class for an expanded clone.

TRBD1	NA	TRBV7-9	TRBJ2-7	CASSVGQGNYEQYF	TGTGCCAGCAGCGTAGGACAGGGAAACTACGAGCAGTACTTC
TRBD2	once	TRBV18	TRBJ2-3	CASSDRTSGSKDTQYF	TGTGCCAGCTCCGATAGGACTAGCGGGAGTAAGGACACGCAGTATTTT
NA	once	TRBV30	TRBJ2-5	CAWSVRKGETQYF	TGTGCCTGGAGTGTACGAAAGGGAGAGACCCAGTACTTC
NA	NA	TRBV9	TRBJ1-2	CASSVGVGGPNYGYTF	TGTGCCAGCAGCGTAGGGGTCGGGGGACCTAACTATGGCTACACCTTC
NA	NA	TRBV7-2	TRBJ2-5	CASSLAGTPQETQYF	TGTGCCAGCAGCTTAGCAGGGACTCCCCAAGAGACCCAGTACTTC
TRBD1	NA	TRBV15	TRBJ1-1	CATSIPLDRAEAFF	TGTGCCACCAGCATCCCCCTGGACAGGGCCGAAGCTTTCTTT
NA	NA	TRBV7-2	TRBJ1-5	CASGRDRNQPQHF	TGTGCCAGCGGAAGGGACCGGAATCAGCCCCAGCATTTT
NA	once	TRBV2	TRBJ1-2	CASSEGVPYTF	TGTGCCAGCAGTGAAGGGGTTCCGTACACCTTC
NA	NA	TRBV6-1	TRBJ1-3	CASSASGAGNTIYF	TGTGCCAGCAGTGCTTCGGGGGCTGGAAACACCATATATTTT
TRBD2	few	TRBV30	TRBJ2-3	CAWDLAESTDTQYF	TGTGCCTGGGACCTAGCGGAGAGCACAGATACGCAGTATTTT
NA	NA	TRBV7-9	TRBJ1-2	CASSGGRYGYTF	TGTGCCAGCAGCGGCGGGCGTTATGGCTACACCTTC
NA	NA	TRBV7-9	TRBJ2-1	CASSLAESADEQFF	TGTGCCAGCAGCTTAGCGGAGTCCGCCGATGAGCAGTTCTTC
NA	once	TRBV5-1	TRBJ2-5	CASSERETQYF	TGCGCCAGCAGCGAAAGAGAGACCCAGTACTTC
NA	NA	TRBV10-3	TRBJ2-1	CAITVYNEQFF	TGTGCCATCACTGTTTACAATGAGCAGTTCTTC
NA	few	TRBV11-2	TRBJ2-7	CASSLDHEQYF	TGTGCCAGCAGCTTAGACCACGAGCAGTACTTC
TRBD2	NA	TRBV13	TRBJ2-1	CASSFGLAGEWDEQFF	TGTGCCAGCAGCTTCGGACTAGCGGGAGAGTGGGATGAGCAGTTCTTC
TRBD2	NA	TRBV7-9	TRBJ2-3	CASSLVLAGATDTQYF	TGTGCCAGCAGCTTAGTGCTAGCGGGGGCCACAGATACGCAGTATTTT
TRBD1	few	TRBV18	TRBJ1-1	CASSSGTGSEAFF	TGTGCCAGCTCATCCGGGACAGGGTCTGAAGCTTTCTTT
NA	NA	TRBV7-9	TRBJ2-7	CASSYHGGYEQYF	TGTGCCAGCAGCTACCACGGGGGATACGAGCAGTACTTC
TRBD2	NA	TRBV30	TRBJ2-3	CAWRFTGTRWSTQYF	TGTGCCTGGAGATTTACCGGGACTAGATGGAGTACGCAGTATTTT
TRBD1	NA	TRBV7-9	TRBJ2-7	CASSFIRQGNYEQYF	TGTGCCAGCAGCTTCATCAGACAGGGTAACTACGAGCAGTACTTC
NA	few	TRBV2	TRBJ1-5	CASSGGYSNQPQHF	TGTGCCAGCAGTGGAGGATATAGCAATCAGCCCCAGCATTTT